The 8 T cell receptor beta chains below all came from one sample that was sequenced in a study of blood T cell repertoires in COVID-19. Clones were read by immunoSEQ multiplex PCR, and TCRdb kept only the in-frame ones, dropping some. This table holds some 220,000 clones, about 93% found once. The sequenced material came from peripheral blood. All receptors come from a man aged 25 to 45 with COVID-19, enrolled during active disease.

The chain recombines TRBV4-1 with TRBJ1-1; 7 nucleotides line up with TRBD1. The CDR3 length is 19 residues. Losses at the gene ends were 0 bases for V and 0 bases for J; bases not matched to a gene: 13. Germline loops: CDR1 MGHRA, CDR2 YSYEKL. Here the CDR3 DNA reads TGCGCCAGCAGCCAAGATGACCGGCGGGAGGGGGCCATGAACACTGAAGCTTTCTTT. This codes for CASSQDDRREGAMNTEAFF.

V usage is TRBV18 and J usage is TRBJ1-2; D gene ambiguous. This CDR3 is 11 amino acids long. CDR1 and CDR2 from the germline V gene are KGHSH and LQKENI. V was cut by 2 bases and J by 6 bases, with 4 bases left in between. This chain's CDR3 is CASSPADGYTF. The CDR3, as DNA: TGTGCCAGCTCACCAGCGGATGGCTACACCTTC.

The chain has TRBV7-7 and TRBJ2-5; TRBD2 is a possible D gene (5 bases). The CDR3 loop spans 14 amino acids. Germline lookup yields CDR1 SSHAT and CDR2 FNYEAQ (reference sequence). Trimming shortened V by 2 bases and J by 4 bases, and 11 bases separated the two germline ends. The CDR3 region is CASSLTGVGETQYF. In DNA, the CDR3 is TGTGCCAGCAGCTTAACCGGGGTGGGAGAGACCCAGTACTTC.

The CDR3 bases are TGTGCCAGCAGTGAGAGCGGACAGTTCAATCAGCCCCAGCATTTT. Protein sequence: CASSESGQFNQPQHF. J is TRBJ1-5 and V is TRBV6-1, with D tentatively TRBD1 (6 bases). Per the germline V gene, CDR1 is MNHNS and CDR2 is SASEGT. The CDR3 is made up of 15 amino acids. With 3 bases removed from V and 3 bases from J, the gap between germline ends came to 12 bases.

This chain joins TRBV3-1 (or the pseudogene TRBV3-2) and TRBJ2-7; D not resolved. The CDR3 is made up of 12 amino acids. V shed 7 bases and J shed 3 bases, with 10 bases lying between them. Per germline, CDR1 LGHDT and CDR2 YNNKEL (reference sequence). The CDR3 protein is CASTGAGYEQYF. The CDR3 coding sequence is TGTGCCAGCACTGGAGCCGGCTACGAGCAGTACTTC.

The chain couples TRBV9 to TRBJ1-1, with 8 nucleotides matching TRBD1. Germline V gives CDR1 SGDLS, CDR2 YYNGEE. The CDR3 sequence is 13 residues long. V gave up 2 bases and J gave up 5 bases; unmatched junction bases: 2. CDR3 nucleotide sequence: TGTGCCAGCAGCGTGACAGGGGAAACTGAAGCTTTCTTT. It yields the protein CASSVTGETEAFF.

This clone occurred once. The CDR3 loop reads CASSPGEGEKLFF. DNA for the CDR3: TGTGCCAGCAGCCCCGGAGAGGGCGAAAAACTGTTTTTT. The chain recombines TRBV12-3 or TRBV12-4 with TRBJ1-4; D is unclear. Deletions cut 6 bases from V and 8 bases from J, with 13 bases between. CDR3 length equals 13 residues.

This clone was detected only once. V usage is TRBV6-5 and J usage is TRBJ2-2; D is ambiguous. With 6 bases removed from V and 3 bases from J, the gap between germline ends came to 11 bases. The CDR3 consists of 14 residues. Germline V gene lookup returns CDR1 MNHEY and CDR2 SVGAGI. Here the CDR3 DNA reads TGTGCCAGCAGCGCCCGACGGGACACCGGGGAGCTGTTTTTT. Protein product: CASSARRDTGELFF.